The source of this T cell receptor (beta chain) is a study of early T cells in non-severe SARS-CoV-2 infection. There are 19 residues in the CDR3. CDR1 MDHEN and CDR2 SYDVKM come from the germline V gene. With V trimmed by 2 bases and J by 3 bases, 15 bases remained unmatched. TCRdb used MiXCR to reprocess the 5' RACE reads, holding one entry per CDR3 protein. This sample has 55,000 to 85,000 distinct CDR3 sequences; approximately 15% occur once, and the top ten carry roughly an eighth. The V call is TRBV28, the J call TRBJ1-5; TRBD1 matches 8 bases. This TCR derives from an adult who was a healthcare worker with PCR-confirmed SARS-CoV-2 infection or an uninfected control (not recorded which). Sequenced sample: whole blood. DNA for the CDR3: TGTGCCAGCAGTTTAGGAGGCCCCAACAGGGGGACGGTCAATCAGCCCCAGCATTTT. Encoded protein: CASSLGGPNRGTVNQPQHF.